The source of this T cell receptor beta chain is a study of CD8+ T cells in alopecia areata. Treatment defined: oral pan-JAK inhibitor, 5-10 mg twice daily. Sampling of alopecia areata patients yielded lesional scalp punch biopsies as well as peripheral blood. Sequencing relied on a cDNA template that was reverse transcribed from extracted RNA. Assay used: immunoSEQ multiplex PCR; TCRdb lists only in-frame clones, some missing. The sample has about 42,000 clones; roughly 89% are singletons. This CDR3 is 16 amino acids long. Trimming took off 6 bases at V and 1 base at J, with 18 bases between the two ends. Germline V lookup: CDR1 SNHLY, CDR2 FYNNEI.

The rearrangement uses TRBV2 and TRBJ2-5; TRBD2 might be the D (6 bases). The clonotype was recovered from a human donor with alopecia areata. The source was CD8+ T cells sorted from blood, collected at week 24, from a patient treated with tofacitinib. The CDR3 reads CASRAPSGTSQETQYF. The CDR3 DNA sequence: TGTGCCAGCAGAGCACCCTCCGGGACTTCCCAAGAGACCCAGTACTTC.